Each of the 18 T cell receptor beta chains below was sequenced from the same sample in a study of cytomegalovirus exposure and HLA in healthy donors. The PCR was carried out with 60 Vbeta primers and 13 Jbeta primers. TCRdb keeps only in-frame clones here, not all; method: immunoSEQ multiplex PCR. The sample has some 130,000 clones; the top ten hold approximately 1.7%. Specimen: PBMCs. The receptors were gathered from a woman aged 40 to 55 in good health and CMV-seropositive.

This rearrangement joins TRBV10-3 to TRBJ1-1; possible D gene TRBD1, 6 bases. In germline, CDR1 is ENHRY, CDR2 SYGVKD. The CDR3 is 15 amino acids. The V and J ends lost 4 bases and 1 base respectively, with 13 bases between them. In DNA, the CDR3 is TGTGCCATCAGTGTCACGGGGGGCGAGAACACTGAAGCTTTCTTT. Translating it yields CAISVTGGENTEAFF.

The chain uses TRBV10-3 and TRBJ2-3, with 9 bases lining up with TRBD2. Per the germline V gene, CDR1 is ENHRY and CDR2 is SYGVKD. The V gene end was trimmed by 6 bases and the J gene end by 0 bases; junction bases not matched to a gene: 4. CDR3 size: 15 residues. CDR3 protein: CAIRSREGSTDTQYF. The DNA for the CDR3 is TGTGCCATCAGATCGCGGGAGGGTAGCACAGATACGCAGTATTTT.

The gene calls are TRBV5-1 and TRBJ2-7; D not certain. V lost 4 bases, J lost 2 bases, and 10 bases lay in between. CDR1 is SGHRS, CDR2 YFSETQ, per germline. The CDR3 sequence is 13 residues long. The CDR3 DNA is TGCGCCAGCAGCGTGACTTTAACCTACGAGCAGTACTTC. It codes for CASSVTLTYEQYF.

The rearrangement joins TRBV19 to TRBJ2-7; 12 nucleotides line up with TRBD1. The V gene end was trimmed by 3 bases and the J gene end by 4 bases; junction bases not matched to a gene: 1. This CDR3 is built from 14 residues. Per germline, CDR1 LNHDA and CDR2 SQIVND (reference sequence). CDR3 in DNA: TGTGCCAGTAGTATGGGACAGGGGGCGTACGAGCAGTACTTC. The encoded protein is CASSMGQGAYEQYF.

The V and J genes are TRBV18 and TRBJ2-7; possibly TRBD2 for D (6 bases). The ends were cut back, 3 bases at V and 1 base at J, with 10 bases in the middle. The germline CDR1 and CDR2 sequences are KGHSH and LQKENI. The CDR3 totals 14 residues. The CDR3, as DNA: TGTGCCAGCTCACCCGGGGAGGCATCCTACGAGCAGTACTTC. Its translation: CASSPGEASYEQYF.

The chain joins TRBV29-1 to TRBJ2-2; TRBD2 agrees at 11 bases. The germline V gene encodes CDR1 SQVTM and CDR2 ANQGSEA. V was pared by 6 bases and J by 1 base, with 10 bases of the junction left unmatched. The CDR3 is 17 residues long. The CDR3 here is CSVSRGLAGGNTGELFF. CDR3 in DNA: TGCAGCGTCAGTCGAGGGCTAGCGGGAGGGAACACCGGGGAGCTGTTTTTT.

V is TRBV29-1 and J is TRBJ2-3, with D perhaps matching TRBD2 (5 bases). This CDR3 comprises 13 residues. CDR1 and CDR2 (germline): SQVTM, ANQGSEA. Trimming cost V 3 bases and J 4 bases, with 11 bases left between them. The CDR3 here is CSVEEVLADTQYF. CDR3 coding DNA: TGCAGCGTTGAGGAGGTTTTAGCAGATACGCAGTATTTT.

This sequence joins TRBV28 and TRBJ1-1; no reliable D call. V was pared by 3 bases and J by 3 bases, with 8 bases between. The CDR3 contains 13 residues. Per germline, CDR1 MDHEN and CDR2 SYDVKM. CDR3 region: CASSLRGYTEAFF. The CDR3 region has the DNA TGTGCCAGCAGTTTGCGGGGTTACACTGAAGCTTTCTTT.

V usage is TRBV18 and J usage is TRBJ1-1, with TRBD1 identical over 7 bases. V lost 6 bases, J lost 3 bases, and 7 bases stayed unmatched. The CDR3 spans 14 residues. Germline CDR1 is KGHSH and CDR2 is LQKENI. CDR3 DNA sequence: TGTGCCAGCTCCCCCAAAGGGGGCCACACTGAAGCTTTCTTT. It specifies CASSPKGGHTEAFF.

This chain uses TRBV25-1 with TRBJ2-5; the D is unclear. CDR3 size: 14 residues. V lost 1 base, J lost 1 base, and 7 bases lay in between. Germline V lookup: CDR1 MGHDK, CDR2 SYGVNS. The CDR3 spells CASSEWAAQETQYF. The DNA for the CDR3 is TGTGCCAGCAGTGAATGGGCAGCCCAAGAGACCCAGTACTTC.

Worth noting for this clone: A junction boundary mismatches the germline segment, possibly from a read error. This CDR3 is also generated by other DNA sequences in the sample. The chain joins TRBV5-6 to TRBJ2-2; TRBD2 matches at 8 bases. Germline lookup yields CDR1 SGHDT and CDR2 YYEEEE. This CDR3 has 16 amino acids. CDR3 amino acids: CASGGAGGMDTGELFF. CDR3 nucleotides: TGCGCCAGTGGCGGGGCGGGAGGAATGGACACCGGGGAGCTGTTTTTT.

The rearrangement joins TRBV6-5 to TRBJ2-3; 8 nucleotides align to TRBD2. Trimming at V came to 4 bases and at J to 0 bases, leaving 3 bases not matched to a gene. Germline V gene sequence: CDR1 MNHEY, CDR2 SVGAGI. This CDR3 contains 15 residues. The CDR3 DNA reads TGTGCCAGCAGTTTAGCGGGATCTAGCACAGATACGCAGTATTTT. Translated: CASSLAGSSTDTQYF.

This rearrangement joins TRBV11-2 to TRBJ2-3; tentative D call: TRBD2 (5 bases). CDR3 length: 16 residues. V was trimmed by 3 bases and J by 2 bases, leaving 15 bases between them. Per germline, CDR1 SGHAT and CDR2 FQNNGV. CDR3 amino acids: CASSLASRRPTDTQYF. The DNA of the CDR3 is TGTGCCAGCAGCTTGGCTAGCAGACGGCCCACAGATACGCAGTATTTT.

This chain uses TRBV7-3 with TRBJ2-2; the D gene is possibly TRBD2 (5 bases). V gave up 2 bases and J gave up 9 bases, with 10 bases separating them. The germline V gene has CDR1 SGHTA and CDR2 FQGTGA. The length of the CDR3 is 13 residues. The CDR3 DNA follows: TGTGCCAGCAGCTTAGGAGACTACCGGGAGCTGTTTTTT. This encodes CASSLGDYRELFF.

The chain recombines TRBV15 with TRBJ1-5, with D possibly TRBD1 on 6 matching bases. V was clipped by 3 bases and J by 5 bases, with 17 bases between them. Per germline, CDR1 LNHNV and CDR2 YYDKDF (reference sequence). The CDR3 extends over 16 amino acids. CDR3 in amino acids: CATSRMGTTIHQPQHF. The CDR3 DNA reads TGTGCCACCAGCAGGATGGGGACAACTATCCATCAGCCCCAGCATTTT.

This chain links TRBV6-1 with TRBJ2-7; possible D gene TRBD2, 6 bases. Trimming cost V 7 bases and J 3 bases, with 16 bases left between them. Germline-derived CDR1 and CDR2 are MNHNS and SASEGT. The CDR3 sequence is 14 residues long. The chain's CDR3 is CASIWARGIYEQYF. The CDR3 nucleotides are TGTGCCAGCATCTGGGCCCGGGGGATCTACGAGCAGTACTTC.

The chain carries TRBV6-5 and TRBJ1-6; D ambiguous. CDR1 is MNHEY, CDR2 SVGAGI, per germline. V was clipped by 0 bases and J by 8 bases, with 5 bases between them. This CDR3 is 13 amino acids long. The CDR3 protein is CASSYSGDSPLHF. The CDR3 DNA sequence: TGTGCCAGCAGTTACTCGGGAGATTCACCCCTCCACTTT.

The rearrangement links TRBV6-1 to TRBJ2-1, with 11 bases lining up with TRBD2. V lost 3 bases, J lost 7 bases, and 8 bases stayed unmatched. This CDR3 is 16 amino acids long. Germline loops: CDR1 MNHNS, CDR2 SASEGT. CDR3 in DNA: TGTGCCAGCAGTGATCCCGGGACTAGCGGAACTAATGAGCAGTTCTTC. Translated: CASSDPGTSGTNEQFF.